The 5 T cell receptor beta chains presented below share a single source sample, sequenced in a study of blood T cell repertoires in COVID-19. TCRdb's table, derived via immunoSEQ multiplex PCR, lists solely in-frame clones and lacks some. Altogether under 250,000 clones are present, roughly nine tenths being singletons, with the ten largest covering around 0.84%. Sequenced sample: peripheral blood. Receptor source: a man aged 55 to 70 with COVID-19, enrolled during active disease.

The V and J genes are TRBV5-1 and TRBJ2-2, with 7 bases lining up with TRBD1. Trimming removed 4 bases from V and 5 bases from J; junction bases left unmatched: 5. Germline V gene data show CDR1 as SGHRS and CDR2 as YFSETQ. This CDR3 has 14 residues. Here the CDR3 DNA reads TGCGCCAGCAGCCGGGACAGATCTACCGGGGAGCTGTTTTTT. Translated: CASSRDRSTGELFF.

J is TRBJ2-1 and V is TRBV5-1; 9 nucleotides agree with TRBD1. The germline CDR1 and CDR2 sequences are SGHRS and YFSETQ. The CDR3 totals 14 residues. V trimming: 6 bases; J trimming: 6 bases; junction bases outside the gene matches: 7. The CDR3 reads CASKPGTGFNEQFF. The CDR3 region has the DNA TGCGCCAGCAAACCCGGGACAGGGTTCAATGAGCAGTTCTTC.

This CDR3 is CATSDFVGYTF. The CDR3 nucleotides are TGTGCCACCAGTGATTTCGTCGGCTACACCTTC. The V gene is TRBV24-1, the J gene TRBJ1-2; no clear D. Germline CDR1 and CDR2: KGHDR and SFDVKD. The CDR3 has 11 amino acids. Trimming cost V 1 base and J 8 bases, with 4 bases left between them.

The chain's CDR3 is CASSFRDTQYF. In DNA form, the CDR3 reads TGTGCCAGCAGTTTTCGGGATACGCAGTATTTT. The chain joins TRBV6-2 or TRBV6-3 to TRBJ2-3; D call uncertain. Germline lookup yields CDR1 MNHEY and CDR2 SVGEGT. The CDR3 is 11 amino acids. V lost 4 bases and J 6 bases, leaving 5 bases between the germline ends.

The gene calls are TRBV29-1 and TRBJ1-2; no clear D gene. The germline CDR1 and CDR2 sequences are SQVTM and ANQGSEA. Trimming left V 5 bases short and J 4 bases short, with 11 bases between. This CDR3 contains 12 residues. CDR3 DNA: TGCAGCGTTTCGAGACAAAGCTATGGCTACACCTTC. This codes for CSVSRQSYGYTF.